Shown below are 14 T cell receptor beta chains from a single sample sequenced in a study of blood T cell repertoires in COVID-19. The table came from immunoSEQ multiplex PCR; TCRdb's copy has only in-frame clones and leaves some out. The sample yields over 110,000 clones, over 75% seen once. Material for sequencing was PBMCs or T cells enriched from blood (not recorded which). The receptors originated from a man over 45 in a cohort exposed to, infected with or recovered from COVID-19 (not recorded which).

The CDR3 region has the DNA TGTGCCAGCAGCTTAATACAGGTTCCTGGCTACACCTTC. It is translated as CASSLIQVPGYTF. The chain joins TRBV7-9 to TRBJ1-2; D perhaps matches TRBD1 (5 bases). Germline V gene sequence: CDR1 SEHNR, CDR2 FQNEAQ (reference sequence). CDR3 length equals 13 residues. V was cut by 2 bases and J by 7 bases, with 11 bases left in between.

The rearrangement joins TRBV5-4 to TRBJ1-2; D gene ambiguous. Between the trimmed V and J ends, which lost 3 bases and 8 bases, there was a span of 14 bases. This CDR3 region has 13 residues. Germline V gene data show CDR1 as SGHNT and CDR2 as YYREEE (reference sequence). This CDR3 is CASSYKPDLGYTF. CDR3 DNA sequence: TGTGCCAGCAGCTACAAGCCGGACTTAGGCTACACCTTC.

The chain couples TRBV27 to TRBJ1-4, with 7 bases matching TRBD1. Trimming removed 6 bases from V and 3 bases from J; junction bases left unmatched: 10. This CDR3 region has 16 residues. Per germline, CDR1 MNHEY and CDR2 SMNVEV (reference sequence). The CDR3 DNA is TGTGCCAGCAGCATGAGTCCGGGACAGCCTAATGAAAAACTGTTTTTT. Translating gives CASSMSPGQPNEKLFF.

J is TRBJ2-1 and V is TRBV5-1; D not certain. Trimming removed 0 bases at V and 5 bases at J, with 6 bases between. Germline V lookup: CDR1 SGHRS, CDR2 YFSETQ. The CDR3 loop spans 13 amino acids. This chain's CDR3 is CASSLGPNNEQFF. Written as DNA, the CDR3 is TGCGCCAGCAGCTTGGGGCCGAACAATGAGCAGTTCTTC. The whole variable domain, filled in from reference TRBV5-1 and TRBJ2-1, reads KAGVTQTPRYLIKTRGQQVTLSCSPISGHRSVSWYQQTPGQGLQFLFEYFSETQRNKGNFPGRFSGRQFSNSRSEMNVSTLELGDSALYLCASSLGPNNEQFFGPGTRLTVL.

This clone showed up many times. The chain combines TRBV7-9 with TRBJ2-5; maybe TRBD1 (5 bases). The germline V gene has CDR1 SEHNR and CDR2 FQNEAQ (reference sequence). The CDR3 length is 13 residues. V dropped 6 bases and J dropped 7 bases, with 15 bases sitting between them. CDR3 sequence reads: CASSPESQGTQYF. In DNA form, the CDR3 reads TGTGCCAGCAGTCCAGAAAGTCAGGGGACCCAGTACTTC. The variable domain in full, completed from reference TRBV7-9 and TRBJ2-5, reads DTGVSQNPRHKITKRGQNVTFRCDPISEHNRLYWYRQTLGQGPEFLTYFQNEAQLEKSRLLSDRFSAERPKGSFSTLEIQRTEQGDSAMYLCASSPESQGTQYFGPGTRLLVL.

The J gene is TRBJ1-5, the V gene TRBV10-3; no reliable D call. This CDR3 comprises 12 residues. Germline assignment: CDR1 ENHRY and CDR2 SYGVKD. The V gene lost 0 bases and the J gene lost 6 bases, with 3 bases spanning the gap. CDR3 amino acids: CAISESGQPQHF. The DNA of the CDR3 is TGTGCCATCAGTGAGTCCGGTCAGCCCCAGCATTTT.

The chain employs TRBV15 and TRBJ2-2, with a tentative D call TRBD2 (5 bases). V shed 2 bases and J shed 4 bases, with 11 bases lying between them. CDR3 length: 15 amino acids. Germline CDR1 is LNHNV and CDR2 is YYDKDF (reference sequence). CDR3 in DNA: TGTGCCACCAGCAGATCATTTCGGGGCACCGGGGAGCTGTTTTTT. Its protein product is CATSRSFRGTGELFF.

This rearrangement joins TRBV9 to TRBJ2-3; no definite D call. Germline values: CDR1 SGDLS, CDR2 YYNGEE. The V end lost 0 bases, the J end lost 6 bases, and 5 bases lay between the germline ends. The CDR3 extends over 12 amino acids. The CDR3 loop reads CASSVGSDTQYF. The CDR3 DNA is TGTGCCAGCAGCGTAGGGAGTGATACGCAGTATTTT.

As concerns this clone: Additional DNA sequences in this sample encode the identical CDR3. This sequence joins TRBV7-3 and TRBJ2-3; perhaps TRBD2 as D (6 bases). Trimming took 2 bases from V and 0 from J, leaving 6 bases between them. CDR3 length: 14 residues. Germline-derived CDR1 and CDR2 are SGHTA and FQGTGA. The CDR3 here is CASSLAGSTDTQYF. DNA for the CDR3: TGTGCCAGCAGCTTAGCGGGAAGCACAGATACGCAGTATTTT. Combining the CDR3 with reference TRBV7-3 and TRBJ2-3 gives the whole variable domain GAGVSQTPSNKVTEKGKYVELRCDPISGHTALYWYRQSLGQGPEFLIYFQGTGAADDSGLPNDRFFAVRPEGSVSTLKIQRTERGDSAVYLCASSLAGSTDTQYFGPGTRLTVL.

The CDR3 DNA reads TGTGCCAGCAGCTCCCGACAGGGTCTTCAGCCCCAGCATTTT. Protein: CASSSRQGLQPQHF. The chain uses TRBV7-2 and TRBJ1-5; 7 bases line up with TRBD1. Per the germline V gene, CDR1 is SGHTA and CDR2 is FQGNSA. V gave up 4 bases and J gave up 6 bases; unmatched junction bases: 6. The CDR3 is 14 amino acids.

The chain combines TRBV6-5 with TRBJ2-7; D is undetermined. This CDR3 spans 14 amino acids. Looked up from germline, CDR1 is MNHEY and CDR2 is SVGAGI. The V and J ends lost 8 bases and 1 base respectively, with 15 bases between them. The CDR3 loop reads CASPEDKPSYEQYF. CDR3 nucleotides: TGTGCCAGCCCAGAGGATAAACCGTCCTACGAGCAGTACTTC.

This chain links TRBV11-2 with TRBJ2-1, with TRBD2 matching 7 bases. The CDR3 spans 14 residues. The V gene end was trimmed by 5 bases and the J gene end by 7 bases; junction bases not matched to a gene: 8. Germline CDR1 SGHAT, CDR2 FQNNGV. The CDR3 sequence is CASSPAGLLNEQFF. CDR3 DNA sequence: TGTGCCAGCAGCCCAGCGGGACTGTTAAATGAGCAGTTCTTC.

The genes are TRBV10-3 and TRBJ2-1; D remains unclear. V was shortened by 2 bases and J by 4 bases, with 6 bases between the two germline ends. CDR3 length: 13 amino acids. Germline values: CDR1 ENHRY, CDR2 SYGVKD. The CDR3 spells CAISEPAYNEQFF. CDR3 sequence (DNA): TGTGCCATCAGTGAGCCAGCGTACAATGAGCAGTTCTTC.

Written as DNA, the CDR3 is TGTGCCAGCAGTATGGTGGGGAGGCGCCCTGAAGCTTTCTTT. Translating gives CASSMVGRRPEAFF. V and J are TRBV6-5 and TRBJ1-1, with unresolved D. Between the trimmed V and J ends, which lost 5 bases and 6 bases, there was a span of 16 bases. The germline CDR1 and CDR2 sequences are MNHEY and SVGAGI. The CDR3 has 14 amino acids.